This T cell receptor (beta chain) stems from a study of T cells in Graves' hyperthyroidism and ophthalmopathy. Regions amplified from RNA transcripts were the TCR beta CDR3 regions. The TCR CDR3 was amplified in a first-round RT-PCR using the HTBI primer set. TCRdb re-called the multiplex PCR reads through MiXCR, storing one row per CDR3 protein. This repertoire shows hundreds of thousands of distinct CDR3 sequences, less than 45% found once; its top ten account for less than 9%. With 1 base removed from V and 0 bases from J, the gap between germline ends came to 13 bases. CDR3 length: 18 amino acids. Germline CDR1 and CDR2: SGHVS and FQNEAQ.

The clonotype comes from an adult man with Graves' disease, either hyperthyroidism or ophthalmopathy (not recorded which). The V call is TRBV7-8, the J call TRBJ1-6; perhaps TRBD1 as D (5 bases). What was sequenced was peripheral blood or thyroid tissue (not recorded which). This chain's CDR3 is CASSLDGTGSSYNSPLHF. The DNA for the CDR3 is TGTGCCAGCAGCTTAGATGGGACGGGGAGCTCCTATAATTCACCCCTCCACTTT. The complete variable domain, with remaining parts taken from reference TRBV7-8 and TRBJ1-6, reads GAGVSQSPRYKVAKRGQDVALRCDPISGHVSLFWYQQALGQGPEFLTYFQNEAQLDKSGLPSDRFFAERPEGSVSTLKIQRTQQEDSAVYLCASSLDGTGSSYNSPLHFGNGTRLTVT.